The clone carrying this T cell receptor beta chain was found many times. Its antigen is unidentified. This record belongs to a study of T cell repertoires in cytomegalovirus infection. Study context: CMV infection and matching HLA type were both indicated by public TCR beta signatures. Whole-study results and caveats: Based on cumulative public TCR beta family frequency, carriers of CMV plus the relevant HLA were identified. Clonotypes of TCR beta that were HLA-C-restricted and CMV-specific dominated the ex vivo response.

CDR1 is MNHEY and CDR2 is SMNVEV in the germline V gene (reference sequence). V dropped 4 bases and J dropped 6; count of bases not matched to a gene: 6. This CDR3 contains 14 residues. One entry per CDR3 protein results from TCRdb running MiXCR on the reads. Counted here are roughly 230,000 distinct CDR3 sequences, approximately 17% occurring once; the ten biggest clones make up around half. The J gene is TRBJ2-1, the V gene TRBV27; the match to TRBD2 covers 7 bases. The sample was CD8+ T cells from PBMCs. The clonotype comes from a human donor in good health (CMV status not recorded). Some clones in this sample may be carry-over from other donors' samples. As DNA, the CDR3 is TGTGCCAGCAGTTATGCTAGCGGTGGCAATGAGCAGTTCTTC. This gives the protein CASSYASGGNEQFF.